This paragraph reports one T cell receptor (beta chain). Assay used: immunoSEQ multiplex PCR; TCRdb lists only in-frame clones, some missing. The sample records over 45,000 clones, 84% being singletons. The junction had 5 bases not matched to a gene; V was cut back by 5 bases and J by 1 base. Germline V CDR1 and CDR2: SQVTM, ANQGSEA. The CDR3 has 13 amino acids. The data originate from a study of blood T cell repertoires in COVID-19. The TCR sequence derives from a man aged 70-80 years with active COVID-19. This chain uses TRBV29-1 with TRBJ2-7, with 7 bases aligning to TRBD1. Sample: peripheral blood. CDR3 bases: TGCAGCGTTTACAGGGGCGAATCCTACGAGCAGTACTTC. It is translated as CSVYRGESYEQYF.